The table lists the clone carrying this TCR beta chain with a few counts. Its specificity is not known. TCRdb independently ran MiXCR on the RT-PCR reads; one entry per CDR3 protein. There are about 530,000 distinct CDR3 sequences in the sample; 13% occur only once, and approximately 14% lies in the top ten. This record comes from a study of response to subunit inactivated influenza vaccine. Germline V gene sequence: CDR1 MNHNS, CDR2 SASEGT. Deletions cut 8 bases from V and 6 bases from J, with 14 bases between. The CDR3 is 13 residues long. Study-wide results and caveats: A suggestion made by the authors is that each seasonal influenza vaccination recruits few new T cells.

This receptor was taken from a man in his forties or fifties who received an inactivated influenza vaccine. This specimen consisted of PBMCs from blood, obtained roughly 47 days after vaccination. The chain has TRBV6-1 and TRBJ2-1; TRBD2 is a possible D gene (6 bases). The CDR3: CASGRGKANEQFF. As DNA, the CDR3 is TGTGCCAGCGGGCGGGGAAAGGCCAATGAGCAGTTCTTC.